The text below deals with one T cell receptor beta chain. The entry originates in a study of blood T cell repertoires in COVID-19. At the level of the study: COVID-19 samples collected from the United States, Italy and Spain covered acute and convalescent phases.

This CDR3 is 14 amino acids long. Trimming cost V 6 bases and J 2 bases; bases outside gene matches: 4. CDR1 MNHEY and CDR2 SVGAGI come from the germline V gene. Method: immunoSEQ multiplex PCR; TCRdb's copy keeps in-frame clones and lacks some. The sample carries about 210,000 clones, approximately 80% recorded once. This sequence originates from a human donor in a cohort sampled during active COVID-19. The J gene is TRBJ2-3, the V gene TRBV6-5; 8 positions match TRBD1. Specimen: peripheral blood. CDR3 region: CASRGTGPTDTQYF. The CDR3 DNA sequence: TGTGCCAGCAGAGGGACAGGCCCCACAGATACGCAGTATTTT.